One and the same sample provided the 32 T cell receptor beta chains below, sequenced in a study of shared clonotypes between healthy human individuals. CD45RO-negative cells were positively selected for CCR7, leaving out terminally differentiated effector memory CD45RA+ cells. Here immunoSEQ multiplex PCR was the method, and the copy in TCRdb shows in-frame clones only, minus some. The table has some 2.1 million clones, about 95% seen once. Sequenced material: naive CD8+ T cells sorted from blood. Every receptor here comes from a man aged 18 to 30 in good health.

The chain is built from TRBV10-2 and TRBJ2-3; 12 bases align to TRBD2. From germline, CDR1 is WSHSY and CDR2 SAAADI. V gave up 7 bases and J gave up 14 bases; unmatched junction bases: 7. The CDR3 is 12 amino acids. For the CDR3, the DNA is TGCGCCAGCACCGGAGGACTAGCGGGGCCGTATTTT. Protein sequence: CASTGGLAGPYF.

This chain joins TRBV5-1 and TRBJ1-1; 9 bases agree with TRBD1. V lost 3 bases and J lost 4; bases outside the gene matches: 13. The CDR3 spans 17 residues. The germline CDR1 and CDR2 sequences are SGHRS and YFSETQ. The CDR3 sequence: CASSSGTGTNRGTEAFF. Here the CDR3 DNA reads TGCGCCAGCAGCTCGGGGACAGGGACAAACAGGGGCACTGAAGCTTTCTTT.

The J gene is TRBJ1-2, the V gene TRBV9, with TRBD1 matching over 9 bases. Looked up from germline, CDR1 is SGDLS and CDR2 is YYNGEE. V lost 4 bases to trimming and J lost 4 bases; unmatched junction nucleotides: 8. The length of the CDR3 is 15 residues. CDR3 sequence (DNA): TGTGCCAGCAGCCCAGGGACAGGGCGAAGCTATGGCTACACCTTC. As protein: CASSPGTGRSYGYTF.

The rearrangement joins TRBV7-9 to TRBJ2-1; 9 bases map to TRBD2. V shed 1 base and J 7 bases; nucleotides not matched to a gene: 8. This CDR3 comprises 16 residues. CDR1 and CDR2 from the germline V gene are SEHNR and FQNEAQ (reference sequence). The CDR3 loop is CASSLGMGLAGNEQFF. CDR3 DNA: TGTGCCAGCAGCTTAGGTATGGGACTAGCTGGGAATGAGCAGTTCTTC.

CDR3 loop: CASSLRTSSHYEQYF. CDR3 coding DNA: TGCGCCAGCAGCCTCCGGACTAGCAGTCACTACGAGCAGTACTTC. The genes are TRBV4-1 and TRBJ2-7, with 8 bases fitting TRBD2. Germline CDR1 is MGHRA and CDR2 is YSYEKL. This CDR3 spans 15 amino acids. Trimming cost V 4 bases and J 3 bases; bases outside gene matches: 8.

The chain links TRBV11-2 to TRBJ2-7, with D unclear. Germline CDR1 is SGHAT and CDR2 is FQNNGV. V was shortened by 3 bases and J by 2 bases, with 8 bases between the two germline ends. The CDR3 spans 13 residues. In nucleotides, the CDR3 is TGTGCCAGCAGCTTCAGTGGGGCCTACGAGCAGTACTTC. Residues: CASSFSGAYEQYF.

Only one count was recorded for this clone. Other DNA sequences in this sample translate to the same CDR3. V gene TRBV5-4 combines with J gene TRBJ2-3; no reliable D call. This CDR3 region has 12 residues. V was trimmed by 0 bases and J by 5 bases, leaving 4 bases between them. Germline-derived CDR1 and CDR2 are SGHNT and YYREEE (reference sequence). CDR3 amino acids: CASSLGVDTQYF. CDR3 nucleotides: TGTGCCAGCAGCTTGGGGGTAGATACGCAGTATTTT.

Of note for this clone: Other nucleotide sequences from this sample produce the same CDR3. The gene calls are TRBV5-1 and TRBJ2-7; D is ambiguous. V was trimmed by 0 bases and J by 1 base, leaving 8 bases between them. The length of the CDR3 is 14 residues. Germline lookup yields CDR1 SGHRS and CDR2 YFSETQ. In nucleotides, the CDR3 is TGCGCCAGCAGCTTGGATGTCAGTTCCTACGAGCAGTACTTC. This sequence encodes CASSLDVSSYEQYF.

The chain is built from TRBV6-5 and TRBJ2-2; 7 bases map to TRBD1. Germline trimming cut 6 bases from V and 6 bases from J; bases unmatched to any gene: 10. CDR1 and CDR2 (germline): MNHEY, SVGAGI. This CDR3 region has 15 residues. The CDR3 DNA follows: TGTGCCAGCAGACCCCAGGGGGATGGACCCGGGGAGCTGTTTTTT. It codes for CASRPQGDGPGELFF.

About this clone itself: This sample includes further DNA sequences coding for the same CDR3. The CDR3 bases are TGTGCCAGCAGCCCGCCTGGCGAGCAGTACTTC. Translating it yields CASSPPGEQYF. V gene TRBV7-9 combines with J gene TRBJ2-7; D ambiguous. CDR3 length equals 11 residues. V was cut by 5 bases and J by 6 bases, with 8 bases left in between. Germline CDR1 SEHNR, CDR2 FQNEAQ (reference sequence). Full variable domain (missing parts from reference TRBV7-9 and TRBJ2-7): DTGVSQNPRHKITKRGQNVTFRCDPISEHNRLYWYRQTLGQGPEFLTYFQNEAQLEKSRLLSDRFSAERPKGSFSTLEIQRTEQGDSAMYLCASSPPGEQYFGPGTRLTVT.

The genes are TRBV7-9 and TRBJ2-5, with D hard to call. The CDR3 sequence is 15 residues long. In germline, CDR1 is SEHNR, CDR2 FQNEAQ (reference sequence). V dropped 4 bases and J dropped 2 bases, with 14 bases sitting between them. DNA for the CDR3: TGTGCCAGCAGCTCTACAACAGAATTTCAAGAGACCCAGTACTTC. As protein: CASSSTTEFQETQYF.

V gene TRBV5-5 combines with J gene TRBJ1-2, with 7 bases fitting TRBD1. The germline V gene has CDR1 SGHKS and CDR2 YYEKEE (reference sequence). CDR3 size: 14 residues. The J segment lost 7 bases and the V segment lost 0 bases, leaving 6 bases of the junction unmatched. The CDR3: CASSLGTGASGYTF. CDR3 in DNA: TGTGCCAGCAGCTTGGGTACAGGGGCCTCTGGCTACACCTTC.

This chain links TRBV6-5 with TRBJ2-7; 8 nucleotides align to TRBD2. Trimming removed 8 bases from V and 2 bases from J; junction bases left unmatched: 2. The CDR3 is 12 residues long. From germline, CDR1 is MNHEY and CDR2 SVGAGI. In nucleotides, the CDR3 is TGTGCCAGCGGCGGGGGGACCTACGAGCAGTACTTC. Encoded protein: CASGGGTYEQYF.

This clone has just a few counts. The chain joins TRBV19 to TRBJ2-1, with D unresolved. The ends were cut back, 4 bases at V and 4 bases at J, with 5 bases in the middle. Germline V gene sequence: CDR1 LNHDA, CDR2 SQIVND (reference sequence). CDR3 length equals 12 residues. CDR3 sequence reads: CASSTEYNEQFF. The CDR3 DNA reads as TGTGCCAGTAGTACAGAGTACAATGAGCAGTTCTTC.

The genes are TRBV7-6 and TRBJ2-5; the match to TRBD1 covers 8 bases. Matching the DNA end better, TRBJ2-7 makes the J call doubtful. The germline V gene has CDR1 SGHVS and CDR2 FNYEAQ. This CDR3 contains 14 residues. As DNA, the CDR3 is TGTGCCAGCAGCTCCGGGACAGGACCCTACGAGCAGTACTTC. It is translated as CASSSGTGPYEQYF.

In DNA form, the CDR3 reads TGCAGCGTTGTGATCAACTACAATGAGCAGTTCTTC. Translated, it gives CSVVINYNEQFF. This sequence joins TRBV29-1 and TRBJ2-1, with D hard to call. With 4 bases removed from V and 3 bases from J, the gap between germline ends came to 7 bases. Germline V gene sequence: CDR1 SQVTM, CDR2 ANQGSEA. The CDR3 has 12 amino acids.

Regarding this clone: Other nucleotide sequences from this sample produce the same CDR3. The genes are TRBV5-1 and TRBJ2-7; the D is unclear. This CDR3 has 13 residues. V dropped 2 bases and J dropped 2 bases, with 8 bases sitting between them. Germline-derived CDR1 and CDR2 are SGHRS and YFSETQ. The CDR3 is CASSFGATYEQYF. The CDR3 coding sequence is TGCGCCAGCAGCTTCGGAGCGACCTACGAGCAGTACTTC.

The rearrangement uses TRBV27 and TRBJ2-7, with a weak D call TRBD2 (6 bases). The CDR3 has 14 amino acids. V dropped 5 bases and J dropped 4 bases, with 15 bases sitting between them. The germline CDR1 and CDR2 sequences are MNHEY and SMNVEV (reference sequence). Here the CDR3 reads CASSHRLSGYEQYF. For the CDR3, the DNA is TGTGCCAGCAGTCACCGGTTGAGCGGGTACGAGCAGTACTTC.

The chain joins TRBV7-9 to TRBJ2-7; TRBD1 might be the D (6 bases). The CDR3 loop spans 12 amino acids. V was pared by 8 bases and J by 6 bases, with 14 bases between. Germline CDR1 and CDR2: SEHNR and FQNEAQ (reference sequence). CDR3 coding DNA: TGTGCCAGCTCAACAGGGATGGGCGAGCAGTACTTC. It codes for CASSTGMGEQYF. The full variable domain, rest sourced from reference TRBV7-9 and TRBJ2-7, is DTGVSQNPRHKITKRGQNVTFRCDPISEHNRLYWYRQTLGQGPEFLTYFQNEAQLEKSRLLSDRFSAERPKGSFSTLEIQRTEQGDSAMYLCASSTGMGEQYFGPGTRLTVT.

The chain carries TRBV5-1 and TRBJ2-1; the D is unclear. V gave up 0 bases and J gave up 4 bases, with 11 bases separating them. Germline V gene sequence: CDR1 SGHRS, CDR2 YFSETQ. The CDR3 spans 15 residues. The CDR3 loop is CASSLEYGIYNEQFF. The CDR3 DNA reads TGCGCCAGCAGCTTGGAGTATGGGATTTACAATGAGCAGTTCTTC.

The V gene is TRBV2, the J gene TRBJ2-7, with D tentatively TRBD2 (6 bases). V lost 7 bases and J 6 bases, leaving 13 bases between the germline ends. CDR3 length equals 12 residues. Germline CDR1 SNHLY, CDR2 FYNNEI. DNA for the CDR3: TGTGCCAGCATCGCCCCAGCGGGCGAGCAGTACTTC. Its translation: CASIAPAGEQYF.

The chain couples TRBV28 to TRBJ1-1; possible D gene TRBD1, 5 bases. V was shortened by 6 bases and J by 1 base, with 9 bases between the two germline ends. The CDR3 runs 13 residues. The V gene's germline CDR1 is MDHEN and CDR2 SYDVKM. CDR3 sequence: CASRQDRNTEAFF. CDR3 DNA: TGTGCCAGCAGACAAGACAGGAACACTGAAGCTTTCTTT.

The CDR3 sequence is CASSTWDIGPHEQYF. The CDR3, as DNA: TGTGCCAGCAGCACGTGGGACATTGGTCCACACGAGCAGTACTTC. V gene TRBV5-4 combines with J gene TRBJ2-7, with D possibly matching TRBD1 (6 bases). Looked up from germline, CDR1 is SGHNT and CDR2 is YYREEE (reference sequence). Trimming removed 4 bases from V and 5 bases from J, with 19 bases in between. The CDR3 covers 15 residues.

This clone came up once. The V and J genes are TRBV11-1 and TRBJ2-1; 12 bases map to TRBD2. Trimming took 3 bases from V and 8 from J; bases not matched to a gene: 5. The CDR3 covers 15 residues. CDR1 is SGHAT, CDR2 FQDESV, per germline (reference sequence). The CDR3 loop reads CASSLASGGAHEQFF. In DNA, the CDR3 is TGTGCCAGCAGCTTGGCTAGCGGGGGGGCCCATGAGCAGTTCTTC.

Concerning this clone: Other DNA sequences from this sample encode an identical CDR3 as well. This chain links TRBV4-1 with TRBJ2-3; D remains ambiguous. Germline V CDR1 and CDR2: MGHRA, YSYEKL. Trimming shortened V by 0 bases and J by 4 bases, and 11 bases separated the two germline ends. The CDR3 contains 15 residues. The CDR3 loop is CASSQELAGADTQYF. For the CDR3, the DNA is TGCGCCAGCAGCCAAGAACTGGCAGGAGCAGATACGCAGTATTTT.

This clone was recorded once. V is TRBV18 and J is TRBJ2-2, with TRBD2 as a possible D gene (6 bases). The ends were cut back, 2 bases at V and 11 bases at J, with 15 bases in the middle. Germline lookup yields CDR1 KGHSH and CDR2 LQKENI. CDR3 length: 14 amino acids. The DNA for the CDR3 is TGTGCCAGCTCACCAATCGGGAGACCCCAAGAGCTGTTTTTT. Amino acids: CASSPIGRPQELFF.

This chain uses TRBV13 with TRBJ2-1; 8 bases are a match to TRBD2. The CDR3 spans 12 residues. Unmatched junction bases numbered 5, after V lost 10 bases and J lost 6 bases. From germline, CDR1 is PRHDT and CDR2 FYEKMQ (reference sequence). The CDR3 protein is CATLLAANEQFF. The CDR3 nucleotides read TGTGCCACCCTACTAGCGGCCAATGAGCAGTTCTTC.

This clone appeared once. The identical CDR3 is also encoded by other nucleotide sequences in the sample. The V and J genes are TRBV19 and TRBJ2-7; no clear D. Trimming pared 0 bases from V and 3 bases from J, leaving 9 bases between. Germline CDR1 reads LNHDA; CDR2 reads SQIVND (reference sequence). The CDR3 length is 14 residues. CDR3 protein: CASSIDLENYEQYF. CDR3 in DNA: TGTGCCAGTAGTATAGATCTGGAGAACTACGAGCAGTACTTC. Based on the CDR3 plus reference TRBV19 and TRBJ2-7, the full variable domain is DGGITQSPKYLFRKEGQNVTLSCEQNLNHDAMYWYRQDPGQGLRLIYYSQIVNDFQKGDIAEGYSVSREKKESFPLTVTSAQKNPTAFYLCASSIDLENYEQYFGPGTRLTVT.

This sequence joins TRBV13 and TRBJ2-1; 7 bases are a match to TRBD1. In germline, CDR1 is PRHDT, CDR2 FYEKMQ (reference sequence). J lost 6 bases, V lost 1 base, and 6 bases had no gene match. This CDR3 has 15 residues. This chain's CDR3 is CASSLDLRDSNEQFF. The CDR3 nucleotides read TGTGCCAGCAGCTTAGACCTCCGGGACAGCAATGAGCAGTTCTTC.

The chain recombines TRBV20-1 with TRBJ2-5; the D is unclear. Germline CDR1 is DFQATT and CDR2 is SNEGSKA (reference sequence). Trimming cost V 6 bases and J 5 bases, with 10 bases left between them. CDR3 length equals 11 residues. CDR3 protein: CSAHPWETQYF. Written as DNA, the CDR3 is TGCAGTGCCCATCCCTGGGAGACCCAGTACTTC.

V usage is TRBV10-3 and J usage is TRBJ1-4, with D maybe TRBD1 (5 bases). Between the trimmed V and J ends, which lost 0 bases and 5 bases, there was a span of 10 bases. The CDR3 contains 15 residues. Germline V lookup: CDR1 ENHRY, CDR2 SYGVKD. CDR3 region: CAISESSDKNEKLFF. The CDR3 coding sequence is TGTGCCATCAGTGAGTCGTCGGACAAGAATGAAAAACTGTTTTTT.

In its sample, this clone was seen once. The rearrangement uses TRBV5-8 and TRBJ1-6; 10 nucleotides match TRBD1. Germline V gene data show CDR1 as SGHTS and CDR2 as YDEGEE. The V and J ends lost 0 bases and 4 bases, in that order; junction bases with no gene match: 13. This CDR3 comprises 20 residues. The CDR3 DNA reads TGTGCCAGCAGCTTGGTTAGGGACAGGGGCGACTTGTATTATAATTCACCCCTCCACTTT. The encoded protein is CASSLVRDRGDLYYNSPLHF.